This T cell receptor beta chain was recorded in a study of shared clonotypes between healthy human individuals. Notes on the study in general: Larger richness was generally estimated for naive than memory subsets.

Clones were read by immunoSEQ multiplex PCR, and TCRdb kept only the in-frame ones, dropping some. The data contain around 940,000 clones, around 80% of them seen just once; the ten biggest clones take up about 1.5%. Nashville, Tennessee was home to all donors, each a Caucasian adult. Germline V lookup: CDR1 SEHNR, CDR2 FQNEAQ (reference sequence). Trimming cost V 5 bases and J 4 bases, with 10 bases left between them. The CDR3 consists of 13 residues. This clone was detected many times. The target antigen is unknown. Source material: memory CD4+ T cells sorted from blood. Indicated subset: CD45RA-negative fraction. The chain recombines TRBV7-9 with TRBJ2-3, with a weak D call TRBD2 (5 bases). This clonotype was sampled from a man aged 18 to 29 in good health. The CDR3 region is CASSIGLSDTQYF. The CDR3 region has the DNA TGTGCCAGCAGCATCGGACTTTCAGATACGCAGTATTTT.